These 26 T cell receptor beta chains share one sample of origin, sequenced in a study of chemoradiotherapy in HPV16-positive cancers. Sequencing was performed with immunoSEQ multiplex PCR; in TCRdb, only in-frame clones are kept and a portion is missing. There are about 15,000 clones in the sample; 70% to 90% occur only once, and 3.5% lies in the top ten. Material: blood, obtained from a patient who underwent chemoradiotherapy. Receptors originate from a human donor with HPV-associated anogenital cancer.

The chain combines TRBV20-1 with TRBJ2-7; TRBD2 aligns across 7 bases. The J segment lost 5 bases and the V segment lost 5 bases, leaving 3 bases of the junction unmatched. Germline V gene lookup returns CDR1 DFQATT and CDR2 SNEGSKA (reference sequence). This CDR3 is 11 amino acids long. Written as DNA, the CDR3 is TGCAGTGCTCTACTAGCGAACGAGCAGTACTTC. It specifies CSALLANEQYF.

V gene TRBV5-1 combines with J gene TRBJ1-3; 7 bases map to TRBD1. V was clipped by 5 bases and J by 4 bases; unmatched bases: 6. Germline V gene lookup returns CDR1 SGHRS and CDR2 YFSETQ. The CDR3 is made up of 14 amino acids. The CDR3 loop reads CASSPGQAGNTIYF. For the CDR3, the DNA is TGCGCCAGCAGTCCAGGACAGGCCGGAAACACCATATATTTT.

The genes are TRBV2 and TRBJ2-5; 10 bases fit TRBD2. The DNA end favors TRBJ2-7, so the J call may be wrong. The CDR3 consists of 14 residues. Germline loops: CDR1 SNHLY, CDR2 FYNNEI. The CDR3 DNA reads as TGTGCCAGCACCCTAGCGGGAGCAGGCTACGAGCAGTACTTC. As protein: CASTLAGAGYEQYF.

The chain combines TRBV6-5 with TRBJ2-7; TRBD2 aligns across 11 bases. This CDR3 spans 14 amino acids. Unmatched junction bases numbered 2, after V lost 4 bases and J lost 3 bases. The V gene's germline CDR1 is MNHEY and CDR2 SVGAGI. As DNA, the CDR3 is TGTGCCAGCAGTTCACTAGCGGGAGTCTACGAGCAGTACTTC. Its translation is CASSSLAGVYEQYF.

The rearrangement links TRBV6-1 to TRBJ2-1; 10 positions agree with TRBD2. CDR1 is MNHNS, CDR2 SASEGT, per germline. The CDR3 loop spans 16 amino acids. V gave up 3 bases and J gave up 8 bases; unmatched junction bases: 10. CDR3: CASSDRGAGGPDEQFF. In DNA form, the CDR3 reads TGTGCCAGCAGTGACAGGGGAGCGGGAGGGCCCGATGAGCAGTTCTTC.

V is TRBV27 and J is TRBJ2-5; the D is unclear. CDR3 size: 14 residues. Germline-derived CDR1 and CDR2 are MNHEY and SMNVEV (reference sequence). Trimming took 6 bases from V and 1 from J, leaving 12 bases between them. CDR3 loop: CASSSGVSQETQYF. CDR3 bases: TGTGCCAGCAGCTCGGGTGTCAGCCAAGAGACCCAGTACTTC.

V and J are TRBV5-6 and TRBJ1-4; D might be TRBD1 (6 bases). Germline CDR1 SGHDT, CDR2 YYEEEE. V lost 1 base, J lost 5 bases, and 15 bases lay in between. This CDR3 has 16 residues. DNA of the CDR3: TGTGCCAGCAGCTTGAACTCACACAGGGCGAATGAAAAACTGTTTTTT. Encoded protein: CASSLNSHRANEKLFF.

This sequence joins TRBV6-6 and TRBJ2-3; D call uncertain. V lost 8 bases, J lost 2 bases, and 5 bases lay in between. CDR1 and CDR2 from the germline V gene are MNHNY and SVGAGI (reference sequence). The CDR3 is 11 residues long. The CDR3 reads CASGNTDTQYF. The CDR3 DNA reads as TGTGCCAGCGGAAACACAGATACGCAGTATTTT.

The chain uses TRBV10-1 and TRBJ2-3, with 13 bases identical to TRBD2. The CDR3 has 16 amino acids. V trimming: 4 bases; J trimming: 1 base; junction bases outside the gene matches: 2. The germline V gene encodes CDR1 WNHNN and CDR2 SYGVQD (reference sequence). The CDR3 bases are TGCGCCAGCAGTGGGACTAGCGGGAGTGGCACAGATACGCAGTATTTT. This codes for CASSGTSGSGTDTQYF.

The chain is built from TRBV11-2 and TRBJ2-3, with TRBD2 as a possible D gene (5 bases). CDR3 size: 13 residues. Per germline, CDR1 SGHAT and CDR2 FQNNGV. Trimming removed 3 bases from V and 4 bases from J, with 8 bases in between. The CDR3 spells CASSLGEADTQYF. As DNA, the CDR3 is TGTGCCAGCAGCTTGGGAGAGGCAGATACGCAGTATTTT.

This clone was seen more than once but under ten times. The rearrangement uses TRBV4-2 and TRBJ2-1; maybe TRBD2 (6 bases). The V gene's germline CDR1 is LGHNA and CDR2 YNFKEQ. Trimming took 1 base from V and 8 from J, leaving 21 bases between them. CDR3 length: 17 amino acids. The CDR3 is CASSQGTGTPIVYEQFF. The CDR3 DNA follows: TGTGCCAGCAGCCAAGGCACCGGGACTCCAATTGTGTATGAGCAGTTCTTC.

J is TRBJ1-3 and V is TRBV6-6; a possible D gene is TRBD1 (6 bases). Trimming took 4 bases from V and 10 from J, leaving 14 bases between them. Per germline, CDR1 MNHNY and CDR2 SVGAGI (reference sequence). The CDR3 contains 13 residues. The chain's CDR3 is CASSLGAAYTIYF. The CDR3 DNA is TGTGCCAGCAGTTTGGGGGCTGCTTATACCATATATTTT.

This clone was observed once. The chain combines TRBV6-6 with TRBJ1-5, with TRBD1 as a possible D gene (6 bases). V was trimmed by 0 bases and J by 2 bases, leaving 8 bases between them. Germline CDR1 is MNHNY and CDR2 is SVGAGI (reference sequence). The CDR3 covers 15 residues. The CDR3 DNA reads TGTGCCAGCAGTTACTCGGACAGCGGCAATCAGCCCCAGCATTTT. Translating gives CASSYSDSGNQPQHF.

DNA of the CDR3: TGTGCCAGCAGCTTAGAGAGGAACACTGAAGCTTTCTTT. It encodes CASSLERNTEAFF. The rearrangement joins TRBV7-3 to TRBJ1-1, with unresolved D. Germline V CDR1 and CDR2: SGHTA, FQGTGA. The length of the CDR3 is 13 residues. V was pared by 2 bases and J by 1 base, with 5 bases between.

This chain uses TRBV10-1 with TRBJ2-5; D remains ambiguous. This CDR3 is 13 amino acids long. Trimming removed 4 bases at V and 3 bases at J, with 9 bases between. Looked up from germline, CDR1 is WNHNN and CDR2 is SYGVQD (reference sequence). The DNA of the CDR3 is TGCGCCAGCAGTGGTGTCAGAGAAGAGACCCAGTACTTC. Translation gives CASSGVREETQYF.

This chain uses TRBV18 with TRBJ2-3; D call uncertain. V dropped 2 bases and J dropped 2 bases, with 17 bases sitting between them. The CDR3 is 17 amino acids. Germline CDR1 and CDR2: KGHSH and LQKENI. CDR3 nucleotide sequence: TGTGCCAGCTCACCAAAGCAGCCGGTTCTCGCCACAGATACGCAGTATTTT. It is translated as CASSPKQPVLATDTQYF.

This clone was seen a few times. V gene TRBV4-1 combines with J gene TRBJ2-7; perhaps TRBD2 as D (6 bases). There are 17 residues in the CDR3. The germline V and J ends were trimmed by 2 bases and 4 bases, with 21 bases remaining between them. Germline CDR1 and CDR2: MGHRA and YSYEKL. The DNA for the CDR3 is TGCGCCAGCAGCCAAACCTCTAGCGTCTCCCCCCCTTACGAGCAGTACTTC. The encoded protein is CASSQTSSVSPPYEQYF.

The chain has TRBV2 and TRBJ1-1; no clear D. The CDR3 is made up of 14 amino acids. The germline V gene encodes CDR1 SNHLY and CDR2 FYNNEI. V shed 8 bases and J shed 0 bases, with 13 bases lying between them. CDR3 sequence: CASYLGLMNTEAFF. The CDR3 bases are TGTGCCAGCTATTTAGGGTTAATGAACACTGAAGCTTTCTTT.

This sequence joins TRBV14 and TRBJ2-7; D is possibly TRBD2 (5 bases). V was pared by 3 bases and J by 2 bases, with 8 bases between. The CDR3 spans 13 residues. The germline gives CDR1 SGHDN, CDR2 FVKESK. The CDR3 spells CASSQIGTYEQYF. The CDR3 DNA reads as TGTGCCAGCAGCCAGATCGGGACCTACGAGCAGTACTTC.

This clone came up a few times. The rearrangement joins TRBV5-4 to TRBJ2-5; D uncertain. CDR1 SGHNT and CDR2 YYREEE come from the germline V gene (reference sequence). V was trimmed by 1 base and J by 3 bases, leaving 25 bases between them. This CDR3 has 19 amino acids. The CDR3 nucleotides read TGTGCCAGCAGCTTGTCTTCGGCCCGCTCCTATTCTTTTGAAGAGACCCAGTACTTC. It yields the protein CASSLSSARSYSFEETQYF.

This clone was found once. The V gene is TRBV4-1, the J gene TRBJ2-7, with TRBD2 matching over 9 bases. The germline V gene encodes CDR1 MGHRA and CDR2 YSYEKL. The CDR3 is 14 amino acids. The junction had 6 bases not matched to a gene; V was cut back by 5 bases and J by 4 bases. Written as DNA, the CDR3 is TGCGCCAGCAGCACCCGACTAGCGGATTACGAGCAGTACTTC. It encodes CASSTRLADYEQYF.

CDR3 amino acids: CASSLWGSSYNEQFF. The CDR3 DNA sequence: TGTGCCAGCAGCCTGTGGGGGAGCTCCTACAATGAGCAGTTCTTC. The gene calls are TRBV4-2 and TRBJ2-1, with D perhaps given as TRBD1 or TRBD2 (5 bases each). Trimming left V 4 bases short and J 0 bases short, with 10 bases between. From germline, CDR1 is LGHNA and CDR2 YNFKEQ. This CDR3 has 15 residues.

V gene TRBV10-3 combines with J gene TRBJ2-7; 7 positions match TRBD2. Germline V gene lookup returns CDR1 ENHRY and CDR2 SYGVKD. The length of the CDR3 is 15 residues. The V and J ends lost 0 bases and 5 bases, in that order; junction bases with no gene match: 7. The CDR3 nucleotides are TGTGCCATCAGTGAGTCGGTGCGGGAGTACGACGAGCAGTACTTC. Amino acid sequence: CAISESVREYDEQYF.

The chain links TRBV6-1 to TRBJ2-3; D gene uncertain. The germline V gene has CDR1 MNHNS and CDR2 SASEGT. This CDR3 is 13 amino acids long. V dropped 7 bases and J dropped 0 bases, with 8 bases sitting between them. The CDR3 nucleotides read TGTGCCAGCACAACCGGGAGCACAGATACGCAGTATTTT. It yields the protein CASTTGSTDTQYF.

The J gene is TRBJ1-3, the V gene TRBV5-1, with a possible D match to TRBD1 (5 bases). The CDR3 runs 15 residues. V was cut by 3 bases and J by 0 bases, with 10 bases left in between. Per the germline V gene, CDR1 is SGHRS and CDR2 is YFSETQ. In DNA form, the CDR3 reads TGCGCCAGCAGCTGGACAAGCTCCTCTGGAAACACCATATATTTT. Residues: CASSWTSSSGNTIYF.

This chain uses TRBV27 with TRBJ1-6, with a possible D match to TRBD1 (6 bases). The CDR3 sequence is 16 residues long. Germline V gene lookup returns CDR1 MNHEY and CDR2 SMNVEV (reference sequence). V was trimmed by 6 bases and J by 8 bases, leaving 20 bases between them. The CDR3 bases are TGTGCCAGCAGCGAAAGGAGGACAGCTGCTTATTCACCCCTCCACTTT. This encodes CASSERRTAAYSPLHF.